The 2 T cell receptor beta chains below were found in one sample sequenced in a study of blood T cell repertoires in COVID-19. Produced via immunoSEQ multiplex PCR; TCRdb's table is partial and in-frame only. This table holds roughly 230,000 clones, about nine tenths found once. The sequenced sample was PBMCs or T cells enriched from blood (not recorded which). These receptors originate from a woman younger than 45 with acute COVID-19.

The genes are TRBV3-1 (or the pseudogene TRBV3-2) and TRBJ2-5, with D maybe TRBD2 (7 bases). The CDR3 has 17 amino acids. Looked up from germline, CDR1 is LGHDT and CDR2 is YNNKEL (reference sequence). V was shortened by 4 bases and J by 5 bases, with 23 bases between the two germline ends. The CDR3 spells CASSPKFWGGRQETQYF. The DNA of the CDR3 is TGTGCCAGCAGCCCCAAGTTCTGGGGGGGCCGACAGGAGACCCAGTACTTC.

The chain recombines TRBV23-1 with TRBJ1-6, with D hard to call. TRBV23-1 falls under the ORF class, with uncertain function. Trimming stripped 0 bases from V and 5 bases from J, with 23 bases between. CDR3 length: 20 amino acids. The CDR3 region is CASSQSTCWSGTTNNSPLHF. The CDR3, as DNA: TGCGCCAGCAGTCAATCTACGTGTTGGTCTGGCACAACCAATAATTCACCCCTCCACTTT.